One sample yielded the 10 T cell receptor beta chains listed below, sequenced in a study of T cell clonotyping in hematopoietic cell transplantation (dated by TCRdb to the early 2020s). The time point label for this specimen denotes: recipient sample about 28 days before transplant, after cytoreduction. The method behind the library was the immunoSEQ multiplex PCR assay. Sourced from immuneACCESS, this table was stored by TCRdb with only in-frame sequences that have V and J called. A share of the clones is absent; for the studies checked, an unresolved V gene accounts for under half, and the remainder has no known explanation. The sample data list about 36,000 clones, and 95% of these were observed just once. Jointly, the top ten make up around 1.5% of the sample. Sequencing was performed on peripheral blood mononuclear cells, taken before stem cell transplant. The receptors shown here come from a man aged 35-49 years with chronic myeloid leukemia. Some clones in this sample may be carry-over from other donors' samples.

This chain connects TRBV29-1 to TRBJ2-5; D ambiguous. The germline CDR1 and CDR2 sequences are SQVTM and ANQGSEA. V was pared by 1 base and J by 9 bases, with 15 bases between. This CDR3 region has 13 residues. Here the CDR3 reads CSVEVTVGPAQYF. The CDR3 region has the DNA TGCAGCGTTGAAGTCACAGTCGGTCCCGCCCAGTACTTC.

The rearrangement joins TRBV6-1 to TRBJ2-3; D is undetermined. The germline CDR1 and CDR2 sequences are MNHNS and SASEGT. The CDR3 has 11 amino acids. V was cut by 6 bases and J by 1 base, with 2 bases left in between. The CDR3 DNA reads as TGTGCCAGCAGCCGCACAGATACGCAGTATTTT. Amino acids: CASSRTDTQYF.

This chain's CDR3 is CASSYSVQYYGYTF. The CDR3 coding sequence is TGTGCCAGCAGTTACTCCGTACAGTACTATGGCTACACCTTC. The genes are TRBV6-5 and TRBJ1-2; D not resolved. The V gene lost 0 bases and the J gene lost 3 bases, with 8 bases spanning the gap. The CDR3 is 14 residues long. Germline V lookup: CDR1 MNHEY, CDR2 SVGAGI.

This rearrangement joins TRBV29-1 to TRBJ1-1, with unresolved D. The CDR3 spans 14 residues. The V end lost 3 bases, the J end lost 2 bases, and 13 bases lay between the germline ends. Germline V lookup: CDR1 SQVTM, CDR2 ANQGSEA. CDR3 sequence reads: CSVDRGAYNTEAFF. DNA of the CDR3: TGCAGCGTTGATCGGGGAGCTTATAACACTGAAGCTTTCTTT.

The CDR3 bases are TGTGCCAGCAGCTGGGCAGGGGGCTATGGCTACACCTTC. It encodes CASSWAGGYGYTF. This chain joins TRBV13 and TRBJ1-2; 7 nucleotides agree with TRBD1. V trimming: 4 bases; J trimming: 4 bases; junction bases outside the gene matches: 3. Looked up from germline, CDR1 is PRHDT and CDR2 is FYEKMQ (reference sequence). The CDR3 contains 13 residues.

The CDR3 is CASSLGGLSDSPLHF. The CDR3 nucleotides are TGTGCCAGCAGCTTAGGGGGGCTCAGCGATTCACCCCTCCACTTT. The gene calls are TRBV7-9 and TRBJ1-6; tentative D call: TRBD1 (6 bases). The germline gives CDR1 SEHNR, CDR2 FQNEAQ (reference sequence). CDR3 length: 15 residues. Trimming took off 1 base at V and 8 bases at J, with 12 bases between the two ends.

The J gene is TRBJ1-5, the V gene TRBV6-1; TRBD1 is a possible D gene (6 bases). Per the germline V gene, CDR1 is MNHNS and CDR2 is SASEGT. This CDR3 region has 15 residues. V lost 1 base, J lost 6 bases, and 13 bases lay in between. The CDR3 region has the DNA TGTGCCAGCAGTGAAGGGACAGACTTTGGTCAGCCCCAGCATTTT. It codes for CASSEGTDFGQPQHF.

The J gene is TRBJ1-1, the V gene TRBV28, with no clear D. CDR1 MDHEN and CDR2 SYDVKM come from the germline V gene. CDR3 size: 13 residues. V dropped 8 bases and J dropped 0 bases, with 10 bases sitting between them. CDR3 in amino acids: CASWSYMNTEAFF. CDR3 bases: TGTGCCAGCTGGTCGTACATGAACACTGAAGCTTTCTTT.

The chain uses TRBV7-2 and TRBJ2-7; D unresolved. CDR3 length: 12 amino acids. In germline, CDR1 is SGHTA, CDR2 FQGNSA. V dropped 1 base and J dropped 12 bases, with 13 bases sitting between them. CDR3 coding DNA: TGTGCCAGCAGCTTAGACAACCTTAGAGGGTACTTC. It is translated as CASSLDNLRGYF. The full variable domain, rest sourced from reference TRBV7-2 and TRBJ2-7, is GAGVSQSPSNKVTEKGKDVELRCDPISGHTALYWYRQSLGQGLEFLIYFQGNSAPDKSGLPSDRFSAERTGGSVSTLTIQRTQQEDSAVYLCASSLDNLRGYFGPGTRLTVT.

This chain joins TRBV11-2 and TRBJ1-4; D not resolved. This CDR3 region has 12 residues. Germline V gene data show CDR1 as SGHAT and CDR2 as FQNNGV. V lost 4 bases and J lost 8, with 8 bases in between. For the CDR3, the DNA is TGTGCCAGCAGCTCCACTCGCGAAAAACTGTTTTTT. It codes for CASSSTREKLFF. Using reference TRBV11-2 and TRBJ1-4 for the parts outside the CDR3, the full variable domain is EAGVAQSPRYKIIEKRQSVAFWCNPISGHATLYWYQQILGQGPKLLIQFQNNGVVDDSQLPKDRFSAERLKGVDSTLKIQPAKLEDSAVYLCASSSTREKLFFGSGTQLSVL.